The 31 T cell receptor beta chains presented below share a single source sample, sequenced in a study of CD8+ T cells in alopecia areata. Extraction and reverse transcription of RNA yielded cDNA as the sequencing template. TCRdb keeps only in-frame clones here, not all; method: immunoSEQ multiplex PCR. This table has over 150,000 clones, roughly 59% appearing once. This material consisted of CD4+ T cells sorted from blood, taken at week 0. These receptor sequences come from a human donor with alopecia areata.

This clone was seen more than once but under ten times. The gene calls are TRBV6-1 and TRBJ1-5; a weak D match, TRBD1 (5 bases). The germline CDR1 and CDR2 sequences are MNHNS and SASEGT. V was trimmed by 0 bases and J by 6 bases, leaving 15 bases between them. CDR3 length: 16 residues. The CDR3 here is CASSEATWGGSQPQHF. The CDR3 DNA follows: TGTGCCAGCAGTGAAGCTACTTGGGGGGGAAGTCAGCCCCAGCATTTT.

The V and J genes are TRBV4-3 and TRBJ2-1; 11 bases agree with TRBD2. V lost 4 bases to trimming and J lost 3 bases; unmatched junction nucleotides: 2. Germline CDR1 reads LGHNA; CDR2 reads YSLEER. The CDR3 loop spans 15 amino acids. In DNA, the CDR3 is TGCGCCAGCAGCCCGACTAGCGGGGTCTACAATGAGCAGTTCTTC. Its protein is CASSPTSGVYNEQFF.

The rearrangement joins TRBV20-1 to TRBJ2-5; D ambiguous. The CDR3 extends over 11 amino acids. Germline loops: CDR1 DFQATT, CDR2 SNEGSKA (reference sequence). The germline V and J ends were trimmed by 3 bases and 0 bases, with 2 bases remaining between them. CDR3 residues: CSASNQETQYF. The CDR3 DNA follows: TGCAGTGCTAGTAACCAAGAGACCCAGTACTTC.

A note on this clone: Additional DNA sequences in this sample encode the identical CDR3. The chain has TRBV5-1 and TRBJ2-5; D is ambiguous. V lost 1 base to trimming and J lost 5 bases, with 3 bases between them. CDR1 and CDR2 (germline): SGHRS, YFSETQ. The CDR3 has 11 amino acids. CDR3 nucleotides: TGCGCCAGCAGCTTGAAGGAGACCCAGTACTTC. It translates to CASSLKETQYF.

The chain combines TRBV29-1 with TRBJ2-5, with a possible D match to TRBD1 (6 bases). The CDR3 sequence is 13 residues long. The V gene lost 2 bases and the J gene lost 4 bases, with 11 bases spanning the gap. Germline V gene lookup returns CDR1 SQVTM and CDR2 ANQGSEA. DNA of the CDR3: TGCAGCGTTGAAACAGGGATGATAGAGACCCAGTACTTC. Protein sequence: CSVETGMIETQYF.

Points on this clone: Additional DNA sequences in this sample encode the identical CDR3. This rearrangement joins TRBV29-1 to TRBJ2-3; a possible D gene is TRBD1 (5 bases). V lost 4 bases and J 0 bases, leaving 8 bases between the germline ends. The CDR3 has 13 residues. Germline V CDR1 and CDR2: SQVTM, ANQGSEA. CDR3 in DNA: TGCAGCGTTGCGGCAGGGAGCACAGATACGCAGTATTTT. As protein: CSVAAGSTDTQYF.

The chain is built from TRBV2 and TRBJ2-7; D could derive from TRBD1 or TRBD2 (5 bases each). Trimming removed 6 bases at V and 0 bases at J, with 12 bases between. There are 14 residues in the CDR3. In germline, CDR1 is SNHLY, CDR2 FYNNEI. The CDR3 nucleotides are TGTGCCAGCAGGGATACCGGGACCTCCTACGAGCAGTACTTC. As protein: CASRDTGTSYEQYF.

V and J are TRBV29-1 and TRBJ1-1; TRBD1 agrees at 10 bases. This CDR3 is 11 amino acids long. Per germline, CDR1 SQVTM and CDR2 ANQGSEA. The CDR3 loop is CTGTGDTEAFF. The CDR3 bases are TGCACCGGGACAGGGGACACTGAAGCTTTCTTT.

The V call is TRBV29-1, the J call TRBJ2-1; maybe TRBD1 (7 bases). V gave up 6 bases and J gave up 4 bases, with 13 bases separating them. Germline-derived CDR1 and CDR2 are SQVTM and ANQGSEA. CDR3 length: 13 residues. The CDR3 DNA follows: TGCAGCGTCAGGGGGGACGGGTACAATGAGCAGTTCTTC. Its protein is CSVRGDGYNEQFF.

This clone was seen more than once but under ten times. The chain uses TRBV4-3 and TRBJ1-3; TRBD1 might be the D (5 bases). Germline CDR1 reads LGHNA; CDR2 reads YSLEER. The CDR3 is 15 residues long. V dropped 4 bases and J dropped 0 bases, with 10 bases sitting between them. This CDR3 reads CASSRDSASGNTIYF. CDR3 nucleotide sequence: TGCGCCAGCAGCCGAGACAGCGCCTCTGGAAACACCATATATTTT.

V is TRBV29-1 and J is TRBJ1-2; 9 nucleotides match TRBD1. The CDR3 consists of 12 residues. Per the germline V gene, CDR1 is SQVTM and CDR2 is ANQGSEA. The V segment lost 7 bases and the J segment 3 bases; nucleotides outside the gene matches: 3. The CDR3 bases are TGCAGCGCGGGACAGGGAGACTATGGCTACACCTTC. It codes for CSAGQGDYGYTF.

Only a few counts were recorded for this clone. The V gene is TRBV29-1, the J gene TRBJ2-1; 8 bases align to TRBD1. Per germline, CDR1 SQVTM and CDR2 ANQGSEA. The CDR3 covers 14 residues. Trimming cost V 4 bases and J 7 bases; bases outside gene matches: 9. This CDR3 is CSVVAQGAVNEQFF. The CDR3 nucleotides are TGCAGCGTTGTCGCCCAGGGGGCGGTTAATGAGCAGTTCTTC.

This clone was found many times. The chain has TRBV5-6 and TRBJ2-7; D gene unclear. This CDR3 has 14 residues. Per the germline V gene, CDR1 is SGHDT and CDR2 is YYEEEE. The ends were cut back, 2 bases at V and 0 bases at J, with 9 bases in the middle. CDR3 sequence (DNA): TGTGCCAGCAGCTTCGGCGGTTACTCCTACGAGCAGTACTTC. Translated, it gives CASSFGGYSYEQYF.

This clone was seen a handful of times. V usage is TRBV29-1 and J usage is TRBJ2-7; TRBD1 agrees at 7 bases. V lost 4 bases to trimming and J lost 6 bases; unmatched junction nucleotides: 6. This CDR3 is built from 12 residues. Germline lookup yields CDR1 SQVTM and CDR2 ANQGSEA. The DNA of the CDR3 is TGCAGCGTTGGGCAGGGGGTGAGCGAGCAGTACTTC. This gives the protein CSVGQGVSEQYF.

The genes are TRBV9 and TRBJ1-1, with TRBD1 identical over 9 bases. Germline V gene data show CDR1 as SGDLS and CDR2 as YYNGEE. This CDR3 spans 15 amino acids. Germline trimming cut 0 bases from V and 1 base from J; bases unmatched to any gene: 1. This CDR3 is CASSVVQGANTEAFF. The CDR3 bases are TGTGCCAGCAGCGTAGTACAGGGGGCGAACACTGAAGCTTTCTTT.

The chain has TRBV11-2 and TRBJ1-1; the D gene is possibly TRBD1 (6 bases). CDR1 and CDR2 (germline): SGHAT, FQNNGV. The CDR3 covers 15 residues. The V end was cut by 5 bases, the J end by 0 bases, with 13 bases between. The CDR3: CASSPRQAMNTEAFF. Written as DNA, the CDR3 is TGTGCCAGCAGCCCCAGACAGGCAATGAACACTGAAGCTTTCTTT.

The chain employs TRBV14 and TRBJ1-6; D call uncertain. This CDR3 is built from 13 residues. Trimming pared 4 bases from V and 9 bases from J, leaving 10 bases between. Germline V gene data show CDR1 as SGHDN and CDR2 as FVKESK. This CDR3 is CASSRSPVSPLHF. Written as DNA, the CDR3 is TGTGCCAGCAGCCGAAGCCCTGTTTCACCCCTCCACTTT.

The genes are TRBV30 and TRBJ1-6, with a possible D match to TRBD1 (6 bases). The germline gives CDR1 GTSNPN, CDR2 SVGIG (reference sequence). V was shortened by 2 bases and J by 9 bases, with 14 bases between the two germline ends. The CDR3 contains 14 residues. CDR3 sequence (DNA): TGTGCCTGGAGTACTACAGGGAGGGCTTCACCCCTCCACTTT. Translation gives CAWSTTGRASPLHF.

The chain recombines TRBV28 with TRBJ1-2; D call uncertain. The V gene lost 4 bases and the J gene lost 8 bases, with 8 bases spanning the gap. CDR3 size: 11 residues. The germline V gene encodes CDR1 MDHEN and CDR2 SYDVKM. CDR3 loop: CASSSQYGYTF. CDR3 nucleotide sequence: TGTGCCAGCAGTTCTCAGTACGGCTACACCTTC.

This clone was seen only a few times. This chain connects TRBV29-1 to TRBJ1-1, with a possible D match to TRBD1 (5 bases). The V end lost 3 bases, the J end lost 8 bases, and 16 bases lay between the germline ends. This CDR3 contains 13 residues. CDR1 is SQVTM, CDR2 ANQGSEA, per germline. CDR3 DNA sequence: TGCAGCGTTGATACTTTGGGGGAATGGGAAGCTTTCTTT. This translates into CSVDTLGEWEAFF.

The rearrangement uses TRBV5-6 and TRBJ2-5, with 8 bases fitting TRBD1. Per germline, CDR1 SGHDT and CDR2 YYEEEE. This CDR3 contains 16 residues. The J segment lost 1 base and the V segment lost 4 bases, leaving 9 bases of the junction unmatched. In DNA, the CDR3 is TGTGCCAGCAGCCTAGCCCGAGGACAGGGCCAAGAGACCCAGTACTTC. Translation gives CASSLARGQGQETQYF.

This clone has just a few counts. The chain's CDR3 is CASSLAGQGYEQYF. As DNA, the CDR3 is TGCGCCAGCAGCTTGGCTGGACAGGGCTACGAGCAGTACTTC. This chain joins TRBV5-1 and TRBJ2-7; 8 bases align to TRBD1. The CDR3 is 14 amino acids. The germline gives CDR1 SGHRS, CDR2 YFSETQ. The V gene end was trimmed by 0 bases and the J gene end by 3 bases; junction bases not matched to a gene: 2.

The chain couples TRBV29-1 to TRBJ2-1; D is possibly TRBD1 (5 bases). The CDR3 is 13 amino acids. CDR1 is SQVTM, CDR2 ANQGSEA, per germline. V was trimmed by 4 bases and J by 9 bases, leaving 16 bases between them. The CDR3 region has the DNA TGCAGCGTTGGGCTTGGCAGGGCTAGTGAGCAGTTCTTC. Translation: CSVGLGRASEQFF.

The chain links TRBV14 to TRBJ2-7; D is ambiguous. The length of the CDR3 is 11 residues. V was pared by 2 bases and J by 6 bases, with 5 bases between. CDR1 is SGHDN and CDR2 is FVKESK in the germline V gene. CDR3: CASSQLSEQYF. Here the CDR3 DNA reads TGTGCCAGCAGCCAACTCAGCGAGCAGTACTTC.

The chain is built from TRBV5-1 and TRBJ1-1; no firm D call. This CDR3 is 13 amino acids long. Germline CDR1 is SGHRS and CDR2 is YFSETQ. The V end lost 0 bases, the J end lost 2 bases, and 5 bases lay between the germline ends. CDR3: CASSLEPNTEAFF. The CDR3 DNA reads TGCGCCAGCAGCTTGGAGCCTAACACTGAAGCTTTCTTT.

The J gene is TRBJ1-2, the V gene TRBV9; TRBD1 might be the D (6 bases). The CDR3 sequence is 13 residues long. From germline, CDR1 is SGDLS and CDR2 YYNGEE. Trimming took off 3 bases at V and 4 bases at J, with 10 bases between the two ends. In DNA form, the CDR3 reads TGTGCCAGCAGCGCCATACAGGGCTATGGCTACACCTTC. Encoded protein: CASSAIQGYGYTF. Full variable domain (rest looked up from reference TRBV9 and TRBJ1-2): DSGVTQTPKHLITATGQRVTLRCSPRSGDLSVYWYQQSLDQGLQFLIQYYNGEERAKGNILERFSAQQFPDLHSELNLSSLELGDSALYFCASSAIQGYGYTFGSGTRLTVV.

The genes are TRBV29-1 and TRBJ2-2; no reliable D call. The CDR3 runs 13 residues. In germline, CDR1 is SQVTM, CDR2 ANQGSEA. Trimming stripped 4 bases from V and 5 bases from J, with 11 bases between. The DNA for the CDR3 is TGCAGCGTTGGACTCGCCCTGACCGGGGAGCTGTTTTTT. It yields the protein CSVGLALTGELFF.

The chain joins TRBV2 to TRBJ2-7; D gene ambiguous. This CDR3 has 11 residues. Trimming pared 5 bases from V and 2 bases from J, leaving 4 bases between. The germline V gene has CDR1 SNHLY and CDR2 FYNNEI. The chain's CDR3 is CASSNTYEQYF. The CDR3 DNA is TGTGCCAGCAGTAACACCTACGAGCAGTACTTC. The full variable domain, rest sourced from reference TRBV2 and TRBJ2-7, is EPEVTQTPSHQVTQMGQEVILRCVPISNHLYFYWYRQILGQKVEFLVSFYNNEISEKSEIFDDQFSVERPDGSNFTLKIRSTKLEDSAMYFCASSNTYEQYFGPGTRLTVT.

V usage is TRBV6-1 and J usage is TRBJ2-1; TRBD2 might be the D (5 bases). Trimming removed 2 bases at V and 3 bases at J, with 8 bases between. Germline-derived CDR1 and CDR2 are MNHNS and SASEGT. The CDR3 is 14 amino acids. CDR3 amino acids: CASSEIGDYNEQFF. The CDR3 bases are TGTGCCAGCAGTGAAATCGGGGACTACAATGAGCAGTTCTTC.

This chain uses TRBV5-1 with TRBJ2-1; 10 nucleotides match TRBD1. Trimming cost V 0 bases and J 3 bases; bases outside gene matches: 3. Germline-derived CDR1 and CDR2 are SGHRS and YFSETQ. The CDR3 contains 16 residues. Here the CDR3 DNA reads TGCGCCAGCAGCTTGGTGGGACAGGGGCTCTACAATGAGCAGTTCTTC. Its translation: CASSLVGQGLYNEQFF.

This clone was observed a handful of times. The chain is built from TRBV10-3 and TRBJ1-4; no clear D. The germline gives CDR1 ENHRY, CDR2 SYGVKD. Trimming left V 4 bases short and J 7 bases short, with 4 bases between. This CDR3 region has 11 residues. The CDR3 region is CAISAGEKLFF. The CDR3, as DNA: TGTGCCATCAGTGCTGGTGAAAAACTGTTTTTT.